This TCR beta chain was sequenced during a study of blood T cell repertoires in COVID-19. Study details: Donors in the United States, Italy and Spain gave samples during acute or convalescent COVID-19. Sources were T cells, B-cell-depleted T cells, or PBMCs; the material itself was cDNA or gDNA.

Original data processing: Scientists estimated how many nucleated cells there were by amplifying reference gene primers. Clones were read by immunoSEQ multiplex PCR, and TCRdb kept only the in-frame ones, dropping some. V and J calls and clone size come straight from that table; D and trimming were deduced from the DNA. The sample has about 220,000 clones; 80% to 85% are singletons. V shed 3 bases and J 1 base; nucleotides not matched to a gene: 3. The CDR3 is 15 residues long. The germline CDR1 and CDR2 sequences are SGHTA and FQGNSA. Sequencing was done on a sample of PBMCs or T cells enriched from blood (not recorded which). The sequence came from a woman aged 40 to 50 who had recovered from COVID-19. This sequence joins TRBV7-2 and TRBJ2-1; 7 bases match TRBD1. CDR3 nucleotide sequence: TGTGCCAGCAGCTTCGACAGGGATTCCTACAATGAGCAGTTCTTC. Encoded protein: CASSFDRDSYNEQFF.